A selection of T cell receptor beta chains follows, all from one sample in a study of blood T cell repertoires in COVID-19. The table came from immunoSEQ multiplex PCR; TCRdb's copy has only in-frame clones and leaves some out. The sample carries approximately 150,000 clones, around nine tenths recorded once. The sequencing sample was made of peripheral blood. The receptors derive from a woman aged 50 to 60 with active or convalescent COVID-19. Both conserved end residues are part of each CDR3. A D gene is named only where the DNA matches it firmly. Rows may omit the clone size; those that give it use once, few, many or a size class.

>TRBV3-1/TRBV3-2|NA|TRBJ1-4|NA
CASSLTPTNEKLFF
TGTGCCAGCAGCCTGACACCAACTAATGAAAAACTGTTTTTT
>TRBV11-2|few|TRBJ1-2|NA
CASSSMRGGVSGYTF
TGTGCCAGCAGCTCCATGCGGGGAGGCGTAAGTGGCTACACCTTC
>TRBV6-5|NA|TRBJ2-7|NA
CASSGAYEQYF
TGTGCCAGCAGCGGGGCCTACGAGCAGTACTTC
>TRBV12-3/TRBV12-4|NA|TRBJ2-7|NA
CASSSSTGHFF
TGTGCCAGCAGTTCCTCCACAGGGCACTTCTTC
>TRBV7-2|NA|TRBJ2-5|TRBD2
CASSLDGGARETQYF
TGTGCCAGCAGCTTAGACGGGGGGGCAAGAGAGACCCAGTACTTC
>TRBV12-3/TRBV12-4|NA|TRBJ1-3|NA
CASSVDRTEAVYF
TGTGCCAGCAGCGTAGACAGGACAGAAGCGGTATATTTT
>TRBV6-2/TRBV6-3|NA|TRBJ2-7|NA
CASSFGGWEQYF
TGTGCCAGCAGTTTTGGGGGCTGGGAGCAGTACTTC
>TRBV9|NA|TRBJ2-3|NA
CASSARGGMGDTQYF
TGTGCCAGCAGCGCCCGAGGCGGGATGGGGGATACGCAGTATTTT
>TRBV28|NA|TRBJ1-3|NA
CASTPLRTNSGNTIYF
TGTGCCAGCACCCCCTTGCGGACAAACTCTGGAAACACCATATATTTT
>TRBV9|NA|TRBJ2-1|TRBD2
CASSVENGGYNEQFF
TGTGCCAGCAGCGTAGAAAACGGGGGGTATAATGAGCAGTTCTTC
>TRBV5-1|NA|TRBJ1-1|TRBD1
CACRKGTVRTEAFF
TGCGCCTGCAGAAAAGGGACAGTGCGCACTGAAGCTTTCTTT
>TRBV29-1|NA|TRBJ2-2|TRBD2
CSVEEGTSGRANTGELFF
TGCAGCGTTGAAGAGGGGACTAGCGGGAGGGCGAACACCGGGGAGCTGTTTTTT
>TRBV27|NA|TRBJ2-7|NA
CASSLSLGYEQYF
TGTGCCAGCAGTTTAAGCCTAGGCTACGAGCAGTACTTC
>TRBV2|NA|TRBJ2-7|TRBD2
CASSELAGRAEQYF
TGTGCCAGCAGTGAACTAGCGGGGCGGGCCGAGCAGTACTTC
>TRBV27|NA|TRBJ1-2|NA
CASSASWGGGGGYTF
TGTGCCAGCAGTGCCTCGTGGGGAGGCGGTGGTGGCTACACCTTC
>TRBV5-1|NA|TRBJ2-3|TRBD1
CASSNGQGTDTQYF
TGCGCCAGCAGCAACGGACAGGGAACAGATACGCAGTATTTT
>TRBV28|few|TRBJ1-2|NA
CASSLSVYGYTF
TGTGCCAGCAGTTTATCAGTTTATGGCTACACCTTC
>TRBV30|few|TRBJ1-1|NA
CAWSPKGGWQNEAFF
TGTGCCTGGAGTCCAAAGGGAGGATGGCAGAATGAAGCTTTCTTT
>TRBV7-9|NA|TRBJ1-2|NA
CASTRSGGYTF
TGTGCCAGCACCCGTTCGGGTGGCTACACCTTC
>TRBV27|few|TRBJ2-1|NA
CASSLFMETSYNEQFF
TGTGCCAGCAGTTTATTTATGGAGACCTCCTACAATGAGCAGTTCTTC
>TRBV2|once|TRBJ2-1|NA
CASGGAPDLNEQFF
TGTGCCAGCGGCGGGGCCCCGGATCTCAATGAGCAGTTCTTC
>TRBV19|NA|TRBJ2-7|TRBD2
CASSPSLTSGGGEQYF
TGTGCCAGTAGTCCTTCTCTGACTAGCGGGGGGGGCGAGCAGTACTTC
>TRBV5-1|NA|TRBJ2-3|NA
CASRPRQAPDTQYF
TGCGCCAGCAGACCAAGACAGGCCCCAGATACGCAGTATTTT
>TRBV5-8|once|TRBJ1-3|NA
CASSLVSGHAGNTIYF
TGTGCCAGCAGCTTGGTCTCCGGACACGCTGGAAACACCATATATTTT